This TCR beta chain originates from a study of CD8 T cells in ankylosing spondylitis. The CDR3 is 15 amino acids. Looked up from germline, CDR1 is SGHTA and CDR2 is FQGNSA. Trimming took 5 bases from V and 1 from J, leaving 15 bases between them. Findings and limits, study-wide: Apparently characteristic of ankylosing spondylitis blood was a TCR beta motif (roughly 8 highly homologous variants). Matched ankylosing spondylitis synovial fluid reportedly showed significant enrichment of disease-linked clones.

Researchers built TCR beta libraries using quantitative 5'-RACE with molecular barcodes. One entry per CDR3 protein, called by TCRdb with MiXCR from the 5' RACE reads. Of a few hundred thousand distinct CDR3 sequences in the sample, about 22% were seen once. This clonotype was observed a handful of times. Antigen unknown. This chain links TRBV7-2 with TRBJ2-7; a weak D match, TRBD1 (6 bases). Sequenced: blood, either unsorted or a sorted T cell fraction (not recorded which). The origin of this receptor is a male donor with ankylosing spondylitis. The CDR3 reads CASSRTGPSSYEQYF. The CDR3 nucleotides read TGTGCCAGCAGCCGCACAGGGCCCAGTTCCTACGAGCAGTACTTC.